Listed below are T cell receptor beta chains from one sample, sequenced in a study of blood T cell repertoires in COVID-19. Assay: immunoSEQ multiplex PCR; the TCRdb copy retains only in-frame clones and omits some. The data contain about 170,000 clones, about 86% of them singletons. Sequencing was carried out using peripheral blood. Source of these receptors: a man aged 70-80 years with active or convalescent COVID-19. Both conserved end residues are part of each CDR3. A D gene is named only where the DNA matches it firmly. Size tells how often a clone was seen (once, few, many) or the class of an expanded clone, and some rows leave it out.

cdr3_length clone_size d_call j_call v_call cdr3_nt cdr3_aa
16 NA NA TRBJ2-1 TRBV5-5 TGTGCCAGCAGCTTGGAGACTGCCAGCTCCTACAATGAGCAGTTCTTC CASSLETASSYNEQFF
15 once NA TRBJ1-3 TRBV2 TGTGCCAGCAGTGAAGCAGGGGGTCGGGGAAACACCATATATTTT CASSEAGGRGNTIYF
12 NA NA TRBJ1-3 TRBV2 TGTGCCAGCAGGGGGGACAGAAACACCATATATTTT CASRGDRNTIYF
16 NA TRBD2 TRBJ2-1 TRBV28 TGTGCCAGCAGTCCGTTGACTAGCGGGGGATACAATGAGCAGTTCTTC CASSPLTSGGYNEQFF
14 NA NA TRBJ2-1 TRBV7-3 TGTGCCAGCAGTCCGAGAACAGGGCACAATGAGCAGTTCTTC CASSPRTGHNEQFF
14 NA TRBD1 TRBJ1-4 TRBV18 TGTGCCAGCTCACCAAACAGGGGCGATGAAAAACTGTTTTTT CASSPNRGDEKLFF
15 NA NA TRBJ1-2 TRBV18 TGTGCCAGCTCACCACCGGGTGGAGCTAACTATGGCTACACCTTC CASSPPGGANYGYTF
14 NA TRBD1 TRBJ1-2 TRBV11-2 TGTGCCAGCAGCTCCCAGGGGGCGGGCTATGGCTACACCTTC CASSSQGAGYGYTF
13 NA TRBD1 TRBJ1-6 TRBV14 TGTGCCAGCAGCCAGGGACAGCATTCACCCCTCCACTTT CASSQGQHSPLHF
16 few NA TRBJ2-6 TRBV27 TGTGCCAGCACCAACGCGGGGGCGCAGGGGGCCAACGTCCTGACTTTC CASTNAGAQGANVLTF
16 NA TRBD1 TRBJ1-2 TRBV13 TGTGCCAGCAGCAACCGACAGGGCCGAGGCGTTTATGGCTACACCTTC CASSNRQGRGVYGYTF
18 once NA TRBJ2-2 TRBV27 TGTGCCAGCAGTCTCGAGCGCCAGGGGGGACCGAACACCGGGGAGCTGTTTTTT CASSLERQGGPNTGELFF
13 NA NA TRBJ2-7 TRBV28 TGTGCCAGCAGTTTGGTGGCAGTACAAGAGCAGTACTTC CASSLVAVQEQYF
16 NA NA TRBJ1-3 TRBV5-5 TGTGCCAGCAGCTTGGGGGCAGGGAACTCTGGAAACACCATATATTTT CASSLGAGNSGNTIYF
15 NA TRBD1 TRBJ2-7 TRBV11-2 TGTGCCAGCAGCTTAGTAGGGGACAGGACCTACGAGCAGTACTTC CASSLVGDRTYEQYF
16 NA TRBD2 TRBJ2-7 TRBV2 TGTGCCAGCAGTCGGCGGGAGTCTACCAGTACCTACGAGCAGTACTTC CASSRRESTSTYEQYF
14 NA TRBD1 TRBJ1-6 TRBV27 TGTGCCAGCAGACCGAACAGGGGAAATTCACCCCTCCACTTT CASRPNRGNSPLHF
12 NA NA TRBJ2-5 TRBV7-6 TGTGCCAGCAGTTTCTACCAAGAGACCCAGTACTTC CASSFYQETQYF
15 NA NA TRBJ2-5 TRBV5-1 TGCGCCAGCAGTCGACCGGGACTGTCACAAGAGACCCAGTACTTC CASSRPGLSQETQYF
16 NA NA TRBJ2-1 TRBV7-2 TGTGCCAGCAGCTTAGGTTCTGGGACTTCCGCAGGAGAGCAGTTCTTC CASSLGSGTSAGEQFF
18 NA TRBD1 TRBJ1-2 TRBV5-6 TGTGCCAGCAGCTTTGGGAGGGCGTGGGGACAGGCCAAATATGGCTACACCTTC CASSFGRAWGQAKYGYTF
15 once TRBD1 TRBJ1-5 TRBV6-2/TRBV6-3 TGTGCCAGCAGTTCAGGGGGCTTAGGCAATCAGCCCCAGCATTTT CASSSGGLGNQPQHF
13 NA NA TRBJ2-4 TRBV19 TGTGCCAGTAGTCCCCCAACAGACGGCATTCAGTACTTC CASSPPTDGIQYF
13 NA NA TRBJ2-7 TRBV18 TGTGCCAGCTCACCCCTAGGGGCCCACGAGCAGTACTTC CASSPLGAHEQYF
15 NA NA TRBJ1-5 TRBV4-1 TGCGCCAGCAGCCAAAGGGGCGGGGAAAATCAGCCCCAGCATTTT CASSQRGGENQPQHF
13 NA NA TRBJ2-3 TRBV11-2 TGTGCCAGCAGCTTAGACCGAGAAGATACGCAGTATTTT CASSLDREDTQYF
17 NA NA TRBJ2-7 TRBV5-1 TGCGCCAGCAGCCCCTTTAGTGTAGTCTCCGAGTCCTACGAGCAGTACTTC CASSPFSVVSESYEQYF
12 NA NA TRBJ1-2 TRBV28 TGTGCAGGACAGTCGGAGCACTATGGCTACACCTTC CAGQSEHYGYTF
16 once TRBD2 TRBJ2-3 TRBV3-1/TRBV3-2 TGTGCCAGCAGCGCGCGCGGGGGGGCTCGCACAGATACGCAGTATTTT CASSARGGARTDTQYF
14 NA NA TRBJ1-4 TRBV4-2 TGTGCCAGCAGTCCCCGACAGGAGAATGAAAAACTGTTTTTT CASSPRQENEKLFF
15 NA NA TRBJ1-3 TRBV5-1 TGCGCCAGCAGCTTGATTAGCGACTCTGGAAACACCATATATTTT CASSLISDSGNTIYF
17 NA NA TRBJ1-1 TRBV25-1 TGTGCCAGCAGTGAAACGGTGGTAACGGCGGGTAACACTGAAGCTTTCTTT CASSETVVTAGNTEAFF
14 NA TRBD2 TRBJ2-3 TRBV19 TGTGCCAGTAGTATAGAACTAGCGGGAGATACGCAGTATTTT CASSIELAGDTQYF
12 NA NA TRBJ1-5 TRBV28 TGTGCCAGCAGGGGGGGGAGTCAGCCCCAGCATTTT CASRGGSQPQHF
19 NA TRBD1 TRBJ2-7 TRBV4-3 TGCGCCAGCAGCCAAGGGGTACAGGGGGCTTCCTCGGGGCCCTACGAGCAGTACTTC CASSQGVQGASSGPYEQYF
14 NA NA TRBJ2-2 TRBV11-1 TGTGCCAGCAGCTTAACTAGAAATACCGGGGAGCTGTTTTTT CASSLTRNTGELFF
16 NA NA TRBJ1-2 TRBV15 TGTGCCACCAGCAGAGAGTTCGATCAGGGGATAATTGGCTACACCTTC CATSREFDQGIIGYTF
20 NA TRBD1 TRBJ2-6 TRBV3-1/TRBV3-2 TGTGCCAGCAGCCAAGTCCCCGGACAGGGGGCGCCGGGTGGGGCCAACGTCCTGACTTTC CASSQVPGQGAPGGANVLTF
16 NA TRBD2 TRBJ2-1 TRBV9 TGTGCCAGCAGCGAAGAACTAGCGGGAACCTACAATGAGCAGTTCTTC CASSEELAGTYNEQFF
13 NA TRBD1 TRBJ2-2 TRBV28 TGTGCCAGCAGGACAGGGGTCCCCGGGGAGCTGTTTTTT CASRTGVPGELFF
15 NA TRBD1 TRBJ2-7 TRBV9 TGTGCCAGCAGCGTAGGAGGGGGCCACTCCTACGAGCAGTACTTC CASSVGGGHSYEQYF